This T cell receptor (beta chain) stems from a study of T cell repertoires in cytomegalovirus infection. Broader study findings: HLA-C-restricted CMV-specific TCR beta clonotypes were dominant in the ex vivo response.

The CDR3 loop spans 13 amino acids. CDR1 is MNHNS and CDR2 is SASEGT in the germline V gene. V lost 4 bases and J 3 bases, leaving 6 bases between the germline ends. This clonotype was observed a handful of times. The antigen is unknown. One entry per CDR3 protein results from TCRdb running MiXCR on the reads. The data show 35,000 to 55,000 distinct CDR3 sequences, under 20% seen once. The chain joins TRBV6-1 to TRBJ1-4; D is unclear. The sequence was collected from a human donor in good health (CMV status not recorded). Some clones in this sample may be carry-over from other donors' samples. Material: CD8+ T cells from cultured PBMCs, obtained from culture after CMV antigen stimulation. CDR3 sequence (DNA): TGTGCCAGCAGTGGGTTCCCTAATGAAAAACTGTTTTTT. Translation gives CASSGFPNEKLFF.